This T cell receptor beta chain was found in a study of blood T cell repertoires in COVID-19. The germline gives CDR1 KGHSH, CDR2 LQKENI. This CDR3 region has 16 residues. V was clipped by 3 bases and J by 3 bases; unmatched bases: 3. Profiled with immunoSEQ multiplex PCR; TCRdb holds only in-frame clones, not every one. The sample has 100,000 or so clones, roughly 86% seen once. This clone occurred once. What was sequenced was peripheral blood. The chain recombines TRBV18 with TRBJ2-3; 13 nucleotides align to TRBD2. The clonotype comes from a man aged 45-65 years with active or convalescent COVID-19. In DNA form, the CDR3 reads TGTGCCAGCTCACCTTGGACTAGCGGGGGAACAGATACGCAGTATTTT. It specifies CASSPWTSGGTDTQYF.